Below, 5 T cell receptor beta chains from the same sample are listed, as sequenced in a study of T cell repertoires in cytomegalovirus infection. TCRdb passed the reads through MiXCR, listing each CDR3 protein once. This sample carries approximately 470,000 distinct CDR3 sequences, under 45% of them seen once, and the ten largest clones take about 39%. Their recognized antigens are unknown. This material consisted of cultured PBMCs, taken from culture after CMV antigen stimulation. Source of these receptors: a human donor in good health (CMV status not recorded). Some clones in this sample may be carry-over from other donors' samples.

In its sample, this clonotype was seen once. The rearrangement joins TRBV6-6 to TRBJ1-2; 7 bases align to TRBD1. The V gene's germline CDR1 is MNHNY and CDR2 SVGAGI (reference sequence). This CDR3 is built from 14 residues. Germline trimming cut 0 bases from V and 8 bases from J; bases unmatched to any gene: 6. The CDR3 DNA is TGTGCCAGCAGTTACTCGACAGGGTTCGGCGGCTACACCTTC. It codes for CASSYSTGFGGYTF.

The V call is TRBV4-1, the J call TRBJ1-6; D unresolved. The germline CDR1 and CDR2 sequences are MGHRA and YSYEKL. V was shortened by 4 bases and J by 5 bases, with 15 bases between the two germline ends. CDR3 length equals 16 residues. As DNA, the CDR3 is TGCGCCAGCAGCCCTTACTTCCGGACTAATAATTCACCCCTCCACTTT. Residues: CASSPYFRTNNSPLHF.

This clonotype appeared many times. The rearrangement uses TRBV7-2 and TRBJ2-3; no firm D call. CDR3 size: 12 residues. Trimming took off 3 bases at V and 7 bases at J, with 8 bases between the two ends. Germline V gives CDR1 SGHTA, CDR2 FQGNSA. The CDR3 region is CASSFYQNTQYF. The CDR3 DNA sequence: TGTGCCAGCAGCTTTTACCAGAATACGCAGTATTTT.

The V and J genes are TRBV27 and TRBJ1-2; 7 bases agree with TRBD1. This CDR3 spans 20 amino acids. V dropped 6 bases and J dropped 3; count of bases not matched to a gene: 25. From germline, CDR1 is MNHEY and CDR2 SMNVEV (reference sequence). CDR3 residues: CASSQFSTGPGYGFYYGYTF. In DNA form, the CDR3 reads TGTGCCAGCAGCCAATTCTCGACAGGGCCGGGGTATGGATTCTACTATGGCTACACCTTC.

V and J are TRBV11-2 and TRBJ2-3, with a possible D match to TRBD2 (6 bases). Trimming shortened V by 4 bases and J by 0 bases, and 20 bases separated the two germline ends. The CDR3 length is 18 residues. CDR1 and CDR2 from the germline V gene are SGHAT and FQNNGV. CDR3 coding DNA: TGTGCCAGCAGCTCTTACCCCGCGGGTAGCGGTAGCACAGATACGCAGTATTTT. Translating it yields CASSSYPAGSGSTDTQYF.